This T cell receptor (beta chain) came from a study of molecular identifiers for immune sequencing clone quantification. Preparation methods for the bulk TCR libraries were those previously described, with listed TCR primers. TCRdb re-called the PCR reads with MiXCR, one entry per CDR3 protein. The sample has about 500,000 distinct CDR3 sequences, 20% to 25% seen once. V gave up 5 bases and J gave up 4 bases, with 21 bases separating them. CDR3 length equals 17 residues. Germline V gene lookup returns CDR1 SEHNR and CDR2 FQNEAQ (reference sequence). This TCR was recovered from a human donor in good health. Some libraries in this study had Jurkat cell RNA spiked in. The rearrangement joins TRBV7-9 to TRBJ1-3, with D maybe TRBD1 (5 bases). The specimen sequenced was naive CD8+ T cells from blood, with Jurkat cell RNA spiked in. Subset of the sample: FACS-sorted CD8+CD4-CCR7+CD45RA+ naive T cells. In nucleotides, the CDR3 is TGTGCCAGCAGCGGGGCCGAGGAAAGAGTATTCGGAAACACCATATATTTT. Residues: CASSGAEERVFGNTIYF. Using reference TRBV7-9 and TRBJ1-3 for the parts outside the CDR3, the full variable domain is DTGVSQNPRHKITKRGQNVTFRCDPISEHNRLYWYRQTLGQGPEFLTYFQNEAQLEKSRLLSDRFSAERPKGSFSTLEIQRTEQGDSAMYLCASSGAEERVFGNTIYFGEGSWLTVV.